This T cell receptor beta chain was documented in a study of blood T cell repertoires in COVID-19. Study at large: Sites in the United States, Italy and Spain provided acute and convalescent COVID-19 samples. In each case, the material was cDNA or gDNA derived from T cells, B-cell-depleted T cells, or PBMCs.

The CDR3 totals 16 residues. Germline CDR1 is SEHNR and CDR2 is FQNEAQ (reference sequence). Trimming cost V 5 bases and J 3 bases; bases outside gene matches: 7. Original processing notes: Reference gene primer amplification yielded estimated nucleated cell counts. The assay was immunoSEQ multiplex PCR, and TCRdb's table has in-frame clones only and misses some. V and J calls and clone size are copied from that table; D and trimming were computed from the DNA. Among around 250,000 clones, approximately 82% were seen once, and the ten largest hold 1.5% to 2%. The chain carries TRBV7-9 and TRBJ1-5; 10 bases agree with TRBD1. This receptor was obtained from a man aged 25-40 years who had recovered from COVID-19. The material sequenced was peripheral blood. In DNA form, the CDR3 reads TGTGCCAGCAGCCTGGGACAGGGGACTTTCAATCAGCCCCAGCATTTT. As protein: CASSLGQGTFNQPQHF.